This T cell receptor (beta chain) was recorded in a study of T cells after yellow fever vaccination. CDR1 is SGHRS and CDR2 is YFSETQ in the germline V gene. This CDR3 is built from 15 residues. V was shortened by 3 bases and J by 2 bases, with 14 bases between the two germline ends. In this sample, this clonotype turned up many times. Its target is unknown. Researchers made TCR cDNA using 5'RACE template switching, and this step added a universal primer site and UMIs. TCRdb re-called the 5' RACE reads with MiXCR, one entry per CDR3 protein. The sample records hundreds of thousands of distinct CDR3 sequences, more than 3% being singletons. Study outcomes and limitations: Although most clonotypes did not, a small share appeared in both CD4 and CD8 compartments. Subsequent to the booster, the majority of primary-vaccination clones reappeared (96% CD4, 88% CD8).

This TCR derives from a young man who received the YFV17D yellow fever vaccine. Material: PBMCs, obtained on the day of the yellow fever booster vaccination. This chain uses TRBV5-1 with TRBJ1-2; possible D gene TRBD1, 5 bases. The CDR3 DNA reads as TGCGCCAGCAGCTCGTCCCCGACAGAGAACTATGGCTACACCTTC. It encodes CASSSSPTENYGYTF.